Below, 23 T cell receptor beta chains from the same sample are listed, as sequenced in a study of T cell responses to AZD1222 COVID-19 vaccine. Sequencing was performed with immunoSEQ multiplex PCR; in TCRdb, only in-frame clones are kept and a portion is missing. The sample includes roughly 100,000 clones, 90% seen only once; the top ten take 4% to 5.5%. This sample comprised peripheral blood, obtained on day 0 of AZD1222 vaccination. Receptors originate from an adult in good health.

J is TRBJ2-5 and V is TRBV28; D is unresolved. Trimming left V 3 bases short and J 5 bases short, with 4 bases between. The CDR3 length is 11 residues. The V gene's germline CDR1 is MDHEN and CDR2 SYDVKM. CDR3 DNA sequence: TGTGCCAGCAGTTTGTCGGAGACCCAGTACTTC. This encodes CASSLSETQYF.

The chain couples TRBV15 to TRBJ2-2; D tentatively reads TRBD1 or TRBD2 (6 bases each). The CDR3 runs 14 residues. Trimming removed 3 bases from V and 4 bases from J, with 9 bases in between. Per germline, CDR1 LNHNV and CDR2 YYDKDF (reference sequence). The CDR3 nucleotides read TGTGCCACCAGCAGGGGGGGCGCCACCGGGGAGCTGTTTTTT. It encodes CATSRGGATGELFF.

The rearrangement links TRBV5-6 to TRBJ1-2, with 7 bases lining up with TRBD1. This CDR3 spans 13 amino acids. The germline CDR1 and CDR2 sequences are SGHDT and YYEEEE. V lost 1 base, J lost 4 bases, and 1 base stayed unmatched. CDR3 in DNA: TGTGCCAGCAGCTTGAACAGGGGCTATGGCTACACCTTC. Its translation: CASSLNRGYGYTF.

This rearrangement joins TRBV4-1 to TRBJ1-6, with D possibly matching TRBD1 (6 bases). V was pared by 4 bases and J by 5 bases, with 12 bases between. CDR3 size: 15 residues. In germline, CDR1 is MGHRA, CDR2 YSYEKL. CDR3 DNA: TGCGCCAGCAGCCTCGTCACAGGGAATAATTCACCCCTCCACTTT. This codes for CASSLVTGNNSPLHF.

V gene TRBV6-5 combines with J gene TRBJ2-3, with 12 bases that match TRBD1. Trimming removed 5 bases from V and 4 bases from J; junction bases left unmatched: 4. The germline gives CDR1 MNHEY, CDR2 SVGAGI. The CDR3 is 15 residues long. This CDR3 reads CASSRRDRGPDTQYF. CDR3 nucleotide sequence: TGTGCCAGCAGTCGCCGGGACAGGGGGCCAGATACGCAGTATTTT.

The gene calls are TRBV11-2 and TRBJ2-7; D is unresolved. Germline loops: CDR1 SGHAT, CDR2 FQNNGV. This CDR3 has 12 residues. V lost 5 bases, J lost 6 bases, and 11 bases lay in between. The CDR3, as DNA: TGTGCCAGCAGCCTTGGACCCGTCGAGCAGTACTTC. It specifies CASSLGPVEQYF.

This chain uses TRBV29-1 with TRBJ1-2, with D unclear. CDR1 is SQVTM and CDR2 is ANQGSEA in the germline V gene. The CDR3 extends over 14 amino acids. V was cut by 5 bases and J by 2 bases, with 15 bases left in between. The CDR3 loop is CSVQKNTGNYGYTF. The CDR3 region has the DNA TGCAGCGTTCAAAAGAATACTGGGAACTATGGCTACACCTTC. Full variable domain (rest looked up from reference TRBV29-1 and TRBJ1-2): SAVISQKPSRDICQRGTSLTIQCQVDSQVTMMFWYRQQPGQSLTLIATANQGSEATYESGFVIDKFPISRPNLTFSTLTVSNMSPEDSSIYLCSVQKNTGNYGYTFGSGTRLTVV.

This clone came up once. This chain connects TRBV19 to TRBJ1-1; D uncertain. This CDR3 comprises 15 residues. Germline V gene data show CDR1 as LNHDA and CDR2 as SQIVND (reference sequence). Between the trimmed V and J ends, which lost 4 bases and 0 bases, there was a span of 12 bases. In nucleotides, the CDR3 is TGTGCCAGTAGTAGTCGTTTAGGGATGAACACTGAAGCTTTCTTT. Its protein product is CASSSRLGMNTEAFF.

The chain uses TRBV19 and TRBJ2-5, with D tentatively TRBD1 (6 bases). The V gene's germline CDR1 is LNHDA and CDR2 SQIVND (reference sequence). The CDR3 runs to 16 residues. V was clipped by 5 bases and J by 4 bases, with 20 bases between them. CDR3 amino acids: CASSAPGHGVAETQYF. The CDR3 bases are TGTGCCAGTAGTGCCCCGGGACACGGGGTTGCAGAGACCCAGTACTTC.

The rearrangement links TRBV12-5 to TRBJ2-7; D is ambiguous. There are 15 residues in the CDR3. CDR1 LGHNT and CDR2 FRNRAP come from the germline V gene. Trimming stripped 5 bases from V and 2 bases from J, with 16 bases between. CDR3 residues: CASGLNSDPTYEQYF. CDR3 sequence (DNA): TGTGCTAGTGGTCTTAACTCCGACCCCACCTACGAGCAGTACTTC.

The chain recombines TRBV28 with TRBJ2-7; 7 positions match TRBD1. V lost 4 bases, J lost 2 bases, and 11 bases stayed unmatched. Germline values: CDR1 MDHEN, CDR2 SYDVKM. The CDR3 has 16 amino acids. The CDR3 here is CASSSTGTGVPYEQYF. CDR3 DNA: TGTGCCAGCAGTTCTACAGGCACAGGGGTACCCTACGAGCAGTACTTC.

The chain joins TRBV7-9 to TRBJ1-1; D possibly corresponds to TRBD1 (6 bases). Germline CDR1 is SEHNR and CDR2 is FQNEAQ (reference sequence). Trimming removed 7 bases at V and 8 bases at J, with 14 bases between. CDR3 size: 12 residues. CDR3 DNA: TGTGCCAGCAAGGGGGGGCATTGGGAAGCTTTCTTT. Its translation: CASKGGHWEAFF.

In this sample, this clone turned up once. The rearrangement joins TRBV2 to TRBJ1-5; the D is unclear. V dropped 0 bases and J dropped 16 bases, with 13 bases sitting between them. Germline-derived CDR1 and CDR2 are SNHLY and FYNNEI. This CDR3 spans 12 amino acids. In DNA, the CDR3 is TGTGCCAGCAGTGAAGCGCAGAGGATCCCCCATTTT. Translating it yields CASSEAQRIPHF.

The rearrangement uses TRBV7-3 and TRBJ2-1; 7 positions agree with TRBD1. The V and J ends lost 4 bases and 6 bases, in that order; junction bases with no gene match: 9. The CDR3 has 15 amino acids. Germline V lookup: CDR1 SGHTA, CDR2 FQGTGA. Here the CDR3 reads CASSSDGTAINEQFF. CDR3 coding DNA: TGTGCCAGCAGCTCCGATGGGACAGCAATCAATGAGCAGTTCTTC.

This clone was counted a few times. The chain uses TRBV30 and TRBJ1-1, with unresolved D. The CDR3 consists of 16 residues. The V end was cut by 2 bases, the J end by 0 bases, with 16 bases between. The germline CDR1 and CDR2 sequences are GTSNPN and SVGIG (reference sequence). The CDR3 sequence: CAWSFRWYSMNTEAFF. The CDR3 coding sequence is TGTGCCTGGAGTTTTCGGTGGTACTCCATGAACACTGAAGCTTTCTTT.

The CDR3 DNA reads as TGTGCCAGCAGCTTGTCTGGGGCCAGCAATCAGCCCCAGCATTTT. Amino acid sequence: CASSLSGASNQPQHF. The V and J genes are TRBV7-9 and TRBJ1-5; weak D call: TRBD1 (5 bases). V gave up 3 bases and J gave up 1 base, with 10 bases separating them. CDR1 and CDR2 from the germline V gene are SEHNR and FQNEAQ (reference sequence). The length of the CDR3 is 15 residues.

This clone was seen once. This chain connects TRBV19 to TRBJ2-7; no firm D call. V was clipped by 6 bases and J by 1 base, with 7 bases between them. Per the germline V gene, CDR1 is LNHDA and CDR2 is SQIVND (reference sequence). CDR3 size: 12 residues. CDR3 region: CASSANSYEQYF. CDR3 in DNA: TGTGCCAGTAGCGCCAATTCCTACGAGCAGTACTTC. The variable domain in full, with the rest retrieved from reference TRBV19 and TRBJ2-7, is DGGITQSPKYLFRKEGQNVTLSCEQNLNHDAMYWYRQDPGQGLRLIYYSQIVNDFQKGDIAEGYSVSREKKESFPLTVTSAQKNPTAFYLCASSANSYEQYFGPGTRLTVT.

This chain connects TRBV6-6 to TRBJ2-2; D gene uncertain. With 5 bases removed from V and 4 bases from J, the gap between germline ends came to 2 bases. This CDR3 spans 11 amino acids. CDR1 MNHNY and CDR2 SVGAGI come from the germline V gene (reference sequence). The CDR3 bases are TGTGCCAGCAGTATCACCGGGGAGCTGTTTTTT. Protein sequence: CASSITGELFF.

The chain employs TRBV11-2 and TRBJ1-6; 10 nucleotides agree with TRBD1. This CDR3 spans 13 amino acids. Germline CDR1 SGHAT, CDR2 FQNNGV. With V trimmed by 9 bases and J by 10 bases, 6 bases remained unmatched. The CDR3 DNA reads as TGTGCCAGTCGACAGGGGGCCCGGTCACCCCTCCACTTT. As protein: CASRQGARSPLHF.

V and J are TRBV11-3 and TRBJ2-3; D gene ambiguous. This CDR3 region has 13 residues. Per the germline V gene, CDR1 is SGHNT and CDR2 is YENEEA. The V end lost 8 bases, the J end lost 1 base, and 10 bases lay between the germline ends. In nucleotides, the CDR3 is TGTGCCAGCGCCGCCTTAGGCACAGATACGCAGTATTTT. Protein sequence: CASAALGTDTQYF.

The rearrangement joins TRBV6-1 to TRBJ1-1; a weak D match, TRBD1 (6 bases). Germline CDR1 reads MNHNS; CDR2 reads SASEGT. The CDR3 covers 15 residues. V was pared by 3 bases and J by 11 bases, with 22 bases between. The CDR3 region is CASSEYLGAPIRAFF. The CDR3 coding sequence is TGTGCCAGCAGTGAGTATCTGGGGGCGCCGATTCGGGCTTTCTTT.

The CDR3 region is CASSLRGGSSTDTQYF. The CDR3 region has the DNA TGTGCCAGCAGCTTGCGGGGGGGGAGTAGCACAGATACGCAGTATTTT. The rearrangement links TRBV7-3 to TRBJ2-3; TRBD2 aligns across 9 bases. The germline gives CDR1 SGHTA, CDR2 FQGTGA. The CDR3 contains 16 residues. Germline trimming cut 3 bases from V and 0 bases from J; bases unmatched to any gene: 4. Variable domain in full (rest from reference TRBV7-3 and TRBJ2-3): GAGVSQTPSNKVTEKGKYVELRCDPISGHTALYWYRQSLGQGPEFLIYFQGTGAADDSGLPNDRFFAVRPEGSVSTLKIQRTERGDSAVYLCASSLRGGSSTDTQYFGPGTRLTVL.

V and J are TRBV5-4 and TRBJ2-5, with D perhaps matching TRBD2 (6 bases). Trimming took off 1 base at V and 5 bases at J, with 12 bases between the two ends. The germline V gene has CDR1 SGHNT and CDR2 YYREEE (reference sequence). This CDR3 is built from 14 residues. CDR3 amino acids: CASSLWGVWETQYF. The CDR3 region has the DNA TGTGCCAGCAGCTTGTGGGGGGTTTGGGAGACCCAGTACTTC. The whole variable domain, remainder taken from reference TRBV5-4 and TRBJ2-5, is ETGVTQSPTHLIKTRGQQVTLRCSSQSGHNTVSWYQQALGQGPQFIFQYYREEENGRGNFPPRFSGLQFPNYSSELNVNALELDDSALYLCASSLWGVWETQYFGPGTRLLVL.